These 16 T cell receptor beta chains were all obtained from the same sample, sequenced in a study of cytomegalovirus exposure and HLA in healthy donors. 60 Vbeta and 13 Jbeta primers were used in PCR. Libraries were prepared by immunoSEQ multiplex PCR; TCRdb keeps only in-frame clonotypes and omits some of them. The sample lists roughly 100,000 clones; over 60% were seen once. The specimen sequenced was PBMCs. Receptors were obtained from a male donor in good health and CMV-seropositive.

This chain joins TRBV12-5 and TRBJ2-7, with 8 bases matching TRBD2. The CDR3 sequence is 14 residues long. J was trimmed by 2 bases and V by 9 bases; bases with no gene match: 9. CDR1 and CDR2 (germline): LGHNT, FRNRAP. CDR3 sequence reads: CARGPGGTPYEQYF. The CDR3 DNA reads as TGTGCTAGGGGACCGGGAGGGACACCCTACGAGCAGTACTTC.

This clone has only a few counts. The rearrangement links TRBV6-5 to TRBJ2-7, with D maybe TRBD1 (6 bases). V was shortened by 0 bases and J by 5 bases, with 11 bases between the two germline ends. This CDR3 contains 14 residues. Germline V gives CDR1 MNHEY, CDR2 SVGAGI. CDR3 nucleotide sequence: TGTGCCAGCAGTTACTCGAGGGGGACGAACGAGCAGTACTTC. Translated, it gives CASSYSRGTNEQYF.

The chain carries TRBV9 and TRBJ2-7, with D perhaps matching TRBD1 (7 bases). V shed 7 bases and J shed 2 bases, with 13 bases lying between them. Germline V gene sequence: CDR1 SGDLS, CDR2 YYNGEE. The CDR3 consists of 13 residues. CDR3 coding DNA: TGTGCCAGCGGGAGGACAGGAGCCTACGAGCAGTACTTC. Translated: CASGRTGAYEQYF.

This clone is a singleton in its sample. This chain links TRBV11-3 with TRBJ2-2; no clear D gene. The CDR3 extends over 14 amino acids. From germline, CDR1 is SGHNT and CDR2 YENEEA. V was pared by 2 bases and J by 2 bases, with 6 bases between. The CDR3 loop is CASSLLTNTGELFF. The DNA of the CDR3 is TGTGCCAGCAGCTTATTGACAAACACCGGGGAGCTGTTTTTT. Variable domain in full (rest from reference TRBV11-3 and TRBJ2-2): EAGVVQSPRYKIIEKKQPVAFWCNPISGHNTLYWYLQNLGQGPELLIRYENEEAVDDSQLPKDRFSAERLKGVDSTLKIQPAELGDSAVYLCASSLLTNTGELFFGEGSRLTVL.

The chain couples TRBV6-4 to TRBJ2-1; 7 positions match TRBD2. The CDR3 length is 15 residues. The V gene end was trimmed by 5 bases and the J gene end by 5 bases; junction bases not matched to a gene: 9. CDR1 is MRHNA and CDR2 is SNTAGT in the germline V gene. CDR3 DNA: TGTGCCAGCAGTTTAGAGACTAGCTCAAACAATGAGCAGTTCTTC. Translating gives CASSLETSSNNEQFF.

As concerns this clone: The sample has other DNA sequences that encode this CDR3 too. The rearrangement links TRBV9 to TRBJ2-1, with 7 bases fitting TRBD2. V lost 0 bases, J lost 0 bases, and 0 bases stayed unmatched. Germline-derived CDR1 and CDR2 are SGDLS and YYNGEE. The CDR3 extends over 15 amino acids. The CDR3 nucleotides read TGTGCCAGCAGCGTAGCGGGGGGCTCCTACAATGAGCAGTTCTTC. Protein sequence: CASSVAGGSYNEQFF.

In this sample, this clone turned up a few times. The rearrangement links TRBV28 to TRBJ2-3, with D possibly matching TRBD1 (6 bases). The V end lost 2 bases, the J end lost 5 bases, and 14 bases lay between the germline ends. CDR3 length: 15 amino acids. Per germline, CDR1 MDHEN and CDR2 SYDVKM. CDR3: CASSLNGAGVDTQYF. In DNA, the CDR3 is TGTGCCAGCAGTTTAAACGGAGCAGGGGTAGATACGCAGTATTTT.

The V and J genes are TRBV2 and TRBJ2-7; 9 bases match TRBD1. The CDR3 has 15 residues. J was trimmed by 4 bases and V by 3 bases; bases with no gene match: 7. Looked up from germline, CDR1 is SNHLY and CDR2 is FYNNEI. Here the CDR3 reads CASSDLRDRAYEQYF. DNA of the CDR3: TGTGCCAGCAGTGATCTAAGGGACAGGGCGTACGAGCAGTACTTC.

J is TRBJ2-1 and V is TRBV6-6; tentative D call: TRBD2 (6 bases). This CDR3 spans 13 amino acids. V dropped 8 bases and J dropped 0 bases, with 8 bases sitting between them. Per germline, CDR1 MNHNY and CDR2 SVGAGI (reference sequence). CDR3 in amino acids: CASLTSSYNEQFF. As DNA, the CDR3 is TGTGCCAGCCTGACTAGCTCCTACAATGAGCAGTTCTTC.

V gene TRBV9 combines with J gene TRBJ2-7; tentative D call: TRBD1 (7 bases). The length of the CDR3 is 17 residues. CDR1 and CDR2 from the germline V gene are SGDLS and YYNGEE. V was pared by 4 bases and J by 0 bases, with 20 bases between. CDR3 sequence reads: CASSSRPQGGGSYEQYF. The CDR3 region has the DNA TGTGCCAGCAGCTCGAGGCCCCAGGGGGGAGGCTCCTACGAGCAGTACTTC.

The chain joins TRBV28 to TRBJ1-1; tentative D call: TRBD1 (5 bases). CDR3 length: 14 amino acids. CDR1 is MDHEN and CDR2 is SYDVKM in the germline V gene. V lost 7 bases and J lost 1, with 13 bases in between. The CDR3 DNA sequence: TGTGCCAGCACCGGCGGGGGTTCGAACACTGAAGCTTTCTTT. Translating it yields CASTGGGSNTEAFF.

The rearrangement uses TRBV4-3 and TRBJ2-1; 9 bases match TRBD2. Germline assignment: CDR1 LGHNA and CDR2 YSLEER. With V trimmed by 0 bases and J by 7 bases, 7 bases remained unmatched. CDR3 length: 16 amino acids. The CDR3 region is CASSQEGGLAGNEQFF. CDR3 nucleotide sequence: TGCGCCAGCAGCCAAGAAGGCGGTCTAGCGGGGAATGAGCAGTTCTTC.

V usage is TRBV6-5 and J usage is TRBJ2-4; 15 bases line up with TRBD2. The CDR3 sequence is 16 residues long. The J segment lost 8 bases and the V segment lost 2 bases, leaving 4 bases of the junction unmatched. Germline CDR1 and CDR2: MNHEY and SVGAGI. The DNA for the CDR3 is TGTGCCAGCAGTTACGGACTAGCGGGAGGGGAGTACATTCAGTACTTC. Translation gives CASSYGLAGGEYIQYF.

This clone was seen a single time. CDR3 protein: CASRNAPWTGGVEYNSPLHF. The CDR3 DNA follows: TGTGCCAGCAGAAACGCACCCTGGACAGGGGGAGTCGAATATAATTCACCCCTCCACTTT. The chain carries TRBV27 and TRBJ1-6; 10 bases line up with TRBD1. The ends lost 6 bases at V and 4 bases at J; junction bases unmatched: 18. The length of the CDR3 is 20 residues. Germline CDR1 MNHEY, CDR2 SMNVEV (reference sequence).

This chain joins TRBV11-2 and TRBJ2-1; 10 positions match TRBD2. Per germline, CDR1 SGHAT and CDR2 FQNNGV. The CDR3 runs 16 residues. V trimming: 2 bases; J trimming: 7 bases; junction bases outside the gene matches: 8. For the CDR3, the DNA is TGTGCCAGCAGCTTAAGTCTAGCGGGAGTTAGTAATGAGCAGTTCTTC. This translates into CASSLSLAGVSNEQFF.

This chain uses TRBV28 with TRBJ2-7, with D possibly matching TRBD1 (5 bases). Trimming cost V 4 bases and J 1 base, with 14 bases left between them. The CDR3 runs to 15 residues. Germline CDR1 reads MDHEN; CDR2 reads SYDVKM. CDR3 loop: CASSSPGFQSYEQYF. In nucleotides, the CDR3 is TGTGCCAGCAGTTCCCCAGGGTTTCAATCCTACGAGCAGTACTTC.